Each of the 13 T cell receptor beta chains below was sequenced from the same sample in a study of T cell changes during pregnancy in multiple sclerosis. The method was immunoSEQ multiplex PCR; TCRdb's version includes in-frame clones alone and lacks a portion of them. Among under 85,000 clones listed, about 93% were seen once. The sequencing here drew on CD4+ T cells from peripheral blood mononuclear cells, taken in the second trimester of pregnancy. These TCRs come from a female donor with multiple sclerosis, enrolled in a pregnancy study.

As for this clone: The same CDR3 arises from other DNA sequences in this sample as well. The V gene is TRBV6-6, the J gene TRBJ2-7, with 7 bases matching TRBD2. This CDR3 is built from 16 residues. Trimming cost V 0 bases and J 3 bases; bases outside gene matches: 8. Germline loops: CDR1 MNHNY, CDR2 SVGAGI (reference sequence). CDR3 sequence reads: CASSYSGRGGFYEQYF. The CDR3 DNA is TGTGCCAGCAGTTACTCGGGGCGGGGAGGGTTCTACGAGCAGTACTTC.

V and J are TRBV7-2 and TRBJ2-5, with TRBD1 matching over 8 bases. This CDR3 is 15 amino acids long. V lost 4 bases, J lost 5 bases, and 9 bases stayed unmatched. The V gene's germline CDR1 is SGHTA and CDR2 FQGNSA. The CDR3 DNA reads as TGTGCCAGCAGCTCAGGGGGCGGTAGAAGCGAGACCCAGTACTTC. Its protein product is CASSSGGGRSETQYF.

The rearrangement links TRBV28 to TRBJ1-3; 10 nucleotides align to TRBD1. The trim removed 5 bases at V and 2 bases at J, leaving 9 bases unmatched. The CDR3 length is 17 residues. Germline CDR1 MDHEN, CDR2 SYDVKM. The CDR3 reads CASSRSGTGVTGNTIYF. As DNA, the CDR3 is TGTGCCAGCAGTCGGTCCGGGACAGGGGTAACTGGAAACACCATATATTTT. The variable domain in full, with the rest retrieved from reference TRBV28 and TRBJ1-3, is DVKVTQSSRYLVKRTGEKVFLECVQDMDHENMFWYRQDPGLGLRLIYFSYDVKMKEKGDIPEGYSVSREKKERFSLILESASTNQTSMYLCASSRSGTGVTGNTIYFGEGSWLTVV.

This clone was counted between two and nine times. The chain employs TRBV7-3 and TRBJ1-6, with 7 bases lining up with TRBD1. CDR1 is SGHTA, CDR2 FQGTGA, per germline. CDR3 length equals 16 residues. V dropped 5 bases and J dropped 7; count of bases not matched to a gene: 11. This chain's CDR3 is CASSRTGDSMNSPLHF. CDR3 DNA sequence: TGTGCCAGCAGCCGCACCGGGGACAGTATGAATTCACCCCTCCACTTT.

This sequence joins TRBV11-3 and TRBJ1-2; TRBD1 aligns across 7 bases. V trimming: 1 base; J trimming: 4 bases; junction bases outside the gene matches: 6. This CDR3 comprises 15 residues. The germline CDR1 and CDR2 sequences are SGHNT and YENEEA. This chain's CDR3 is CASSLGGGGIYGYTF. CDR3 coding DNA: TGTGCCAGCAGCTTAGGAGGGGGCGGAATCTATGGCTACACCTTC.

This chain connects TRBV23-1 to TRBJ2-7; possibly TRBD2 for D (6 bases). TRBV23-1 qualifies as an ORF whose function is uncertain. CDR3 length equals 17 residues. The V end lost 0 bases, the J end lost 1 base, and 16 bases lay between the germline ends. CDR3: CASSQSRRGSLSYEQYF. DNA of the CDR3: TGCGCCAGCAGTCAATCTAGGCGGGGTAGTTTGTCCTACGAGCAGTACTTC.

The V call is TRBV27, the J call TRBJ2-3, with D possibly being TRBD1 (6 bases). Per the germline V gene, CDR1 is MNHEY and CDR2 is SMNVEV (reference sequence). The CDR3 is made up of 15 amino acids. V was trimmed by 5 bases and J by 2 bases, leaving 14 bases between them. In DNA, the CDR3 is TGTGCCAGCAGTGAACAGGGTCTCTCCACAGATACGCAGTATTTT. As protein: CASSEQGLSTDTQYF.

V usage is TRBV7-7 and J usage is TRBJ2-1, with TRBD2 matching over 9 bases. This CDR3 region has 13 residues. CDR1 is SSHAT, CDR2 FNYEAQ, per germline (reference sequence). Unmatched junction bases numbered 5, after V lost 4 bases and J lost 10 bases. The CDR3 protein is CASSSRLAAEQFF. The DNA of the CDR3 is TGTGCCAGCAGCTCGCGACTAGCGGCGGAGCAGTTCTTC.

The chain uses TRBV2 and TRBJ1-6; 10 positions match TRBD1. The V gene's germline CDR1 is SNHLY and CDR2 FYNNEI. The CDR3 runs to 15 residues. The V segment lost 7 bases and the J segment 7 bases; nucleotides outside the gene matches: 7. The CDR3 reads CASIARDRGNSPLHF. As DNA, the CDR3 is TGTGCCAGCATCGCCCGGGACAGGGGCAATTCACCCCTCCACTTT.

The chain has TRBV30 and TRBJ1-2; 8 bases map to TRBD1. Losses at the gene ends were 2 bases for V and 8 bases for J; bases not matched to a gene: 7. CDR3 length: 13 residues. Germline assignment: CDR1 GTSNPN and CDR2 SVGIG (reference sequence). The CDR3 is CAWSFQGARGYTF. The DNA of the CDR3 is TGTGCCTGGAGTTTCCAGGGGGCGAGAGGCTACACCTTC.

For this clone: An end of the junction differs from the germline gene, which may be a read error. This chain uses TRBV19 with TRBJ2-1, with TRBD1 identical over 7 bases. This CDR3 is 15 amino acids long. Germline assignment: CDR1 LNHDA and CDR2 SQIVND (reference sequence). The CDR3 is CASSTVLGNRGRQFF. CDR3 in DNA: TGTGCCAGCAGTACGGTACTCGGTAACAGGGGAAGGCAGTTCTTC.

The chain is built from TRBV28 and TRBJ2-7; TRBD2 matches at 10 bases. J lost 2 bases, V lost 5 bases, and 9 bases had no gene match. The germline V gene has CDR1 MDHEN and CDR2 SYDVKM. This CDR3 is built from 16 residues. CDR3 region: CASSLRVSGGTYEQYF. Written as DNA, the CDR3 is TGTGCCAGCAGTCTGCGGGTTAGCGGGGGGACCTACGAGCAGTACTTC.

As concerns this clone: A much larger clone differs from this one at a single base, so this may be a read error. The CDR3 is CSARQPGKVFF. The CDR3 DNA reads TGCAGTGCCAGACAGCCAGGGAAAGTTTTCTTT. V and J are TRBV20-1 and TRBJ1-1; TRBD1 might be the D (5 bases). This CDR3 is 11 amino acids long. Germline-derived CDR1 and CDR2 are DFQATT and SNEGSKA (reference sequence). V was cut by 6 bases and J by 13 bases, with 18 bases left in between.